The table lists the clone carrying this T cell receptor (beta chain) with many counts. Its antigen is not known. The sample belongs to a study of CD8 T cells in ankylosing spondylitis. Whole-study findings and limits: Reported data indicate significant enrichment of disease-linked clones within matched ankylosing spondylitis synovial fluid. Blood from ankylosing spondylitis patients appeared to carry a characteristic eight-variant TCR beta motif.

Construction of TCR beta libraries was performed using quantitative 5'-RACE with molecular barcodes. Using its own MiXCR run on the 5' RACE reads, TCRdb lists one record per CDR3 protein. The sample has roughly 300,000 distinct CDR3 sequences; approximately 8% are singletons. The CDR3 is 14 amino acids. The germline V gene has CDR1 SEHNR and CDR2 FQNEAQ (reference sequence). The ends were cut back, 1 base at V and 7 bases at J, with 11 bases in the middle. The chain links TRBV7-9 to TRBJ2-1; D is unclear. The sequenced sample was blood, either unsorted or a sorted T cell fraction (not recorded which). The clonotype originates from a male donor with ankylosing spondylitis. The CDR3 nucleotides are TGTGCCAGCAGCTTAGAGGGAAGTAGGAATGAGCAGTTCTTC. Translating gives CASSLEGSRNEQFF.